The clone carrying this TCR beta chain was found a few times. The data derive from a study of blood T cell repertoires in COVID-19. Profiled with immunoSEQ multiplex PCR; TCRdb holds only in-frame clones, not every one. The sample consists of 100,000 to 150,000 clones, approximately 88% of them appearing once. The sequence was obtained from a man in his 70s with active COVID-19. Sequences were obtained from peripheral blood.

The CDR3, as DNA: TGTGCCTGGAGTACGTCCAGGAACACTGAAGCTTTCTTT. Amino acid sequence: CAWSTSRNTEAFF. The chain is built from TRBV30 and TRBJ1-1; unclear D gene. Germline V gives CDR1 GTSNPN, CDR2 SVGIG (reference sequence). The CDR3 totals 13 residues. V was clipped by 2 bases and J by 1 base, with 8 bases between them.